One sample yielded the 32 T cell receptor beta chains listed below, sequenced in a study of T-cell reconstitution after alpha-beta-depleted transplantation in children. The TCRbeta library was prepared with unique molecular identifiers. From the PCR reads, TCRdb called clonotypes with MiXCR, one entry per CDR3 protein. The sample shows 600,000 to 700,000 distinct CDR3 sequences, about 15% of them seen only once. The sample was PBMCs from the stem cell graft donor, taken from the stem cell graft. These receptors all stem from a human donor who donated a stem cell graft to a child with acute myeloid leukemia.

This chain links TRBV29-1 with TRBJ2-1; D is unclear. The V and J ends lost 8 bases and 0 bases respectively, with 11 bases between them. The CDR3 spans 13 residues. The germline gives CDR1 SQVTM, CDR2 ANQGSEA. CDR3 DNA sequence: TGCAGCTCCTGGCGCGGCTCCTACAATGAGCAGTTCTTC. It translates to CSSWRGSYNEQFF.

This clonotype appeared many times. The V call is TRBV12-3 or TRBV12-4, the J call TRBJ2-5, with TRBD2 matching 7 bases. This CDR3 region has 13 residues. Trimming removed 4 bases from V and 5 bases from J; junction bases left unmatched: 4. The chain's CDR3 is CASSWGGVETQYF. The CDR3 nucleotides are TGTGCCAGCAGTTGGGGGGGTGTCGAGACCCAGTACTTC.

V is TRBV12-3 or TRBV12-4 and J is TRBJ2-5; D is ambiguous. V shed 1 base and J shed 4 bases, with 10 bases lying between them. The CDR3 is made up of 14 amino acids. The CDR3 loop is CASSLGRSGETQYF. CDR3 in DNA: TGTGCCAGCAGTTTAGGCCGGTCCGGAGAGACCCAGTACTTC.

The sample holds a few counts of this clonotype. The chain combines TRBV12-3 or TRBV12-4 with TRBJ2-1; 9 nucleotides align to TRBD2. V was clipped by 8 bases and J by 4 bases; unmatched bases: 3. This CDR3 comprises 13 residues. CDR3 protein: CASLAGGYNEQFF. The DNA for the CDR3 is TGTGCCAGCCTCGCGGGGGGGTACAATGAGCAGTTCTTC.

This clonotype turned up a few times. The rearrangement joins TRBV28 to TRBJ1-6; no reliable D call. Trimming pared 6 bases from V and 11 bases from J, leaving 20 bases between. This CDR3 contains 15 residues. CDR1 and CDR2 from the germline V gene are MDHEN and SYDVKM. Here the CDR3 reads CASRSLTVRGPPLHF. As DNA, the CDR3 is TGTGCCAGCAGGTCTTTAACGGTACGAGGCCCACCCCTCCACTTT.

Ten or more counts support this clonotype. The chain is built from TRBV29-1 and TRBJ1-5; maybe TRBD1 (5 bases). In germline, CDR1 is SQVTM, CDR2 ANQGSEA. The CDR3 totals 13 residues. V was clipped by 4 bases and J by 5 bases, with 12 bases between them. The CDR3 DNA follows: TGCAGCGTTGGAGCGGGGGACCATCAGCCCCAGCATTTT. Translating it yields CSVGAGDHQPQHF. Full variable domain (remainder filled in from reference TRBV29-1 and TRBJ1-5): SAVISQKPSRDICQRGTSLTIQCQVDSQVTMMFWYRQQPGQSLTLIATANQGSEATYESGFVIDKFPISRPNLTFSTLTVSNMSPEDSSIYLCSVGAGDHQPQHFGDGTRLSIL.

This sequence joins TRBV4-1 and TRBJ2-1; possible D gene TRBD2, 5 bases. The germline CDR1 and CDR2 sequences are MGHRA and YSYEKL. V lost 0 bases, J lost 3 bases, and 15 bases lay in between. CDR3 length: 17 residues. CDR3 DNA: TGCGCCAGCAGCCAAGAAGGAGGTAGCAGCTACTACAATGAGCAGTTCTTC. This sequence encodes CASSQEGGSSYYNEQFF.

The chain uses TRBV10-3 and TRBJ2-1, with D maybe TRBD2 (5 bases). Trimming shortened V by 2 bases and J by 2 bases, and 7 bases separated the two germline ends. The V gene's germline CDR1 is ENHRY and CDR2 SYGVKD. The CDR3 spans 14 residues. The CDR3 sequence is CAISETSAYNEQFF. The CDR3 DNA reads as TGTGCCATCAGTGAGACTAGTGCCTACAATGAGCAGTTCTTC.

The chain employs TRBV12-3 or TRBV12-4 and TRBJ2-1, with TRBD2 as a possible D gene (6 bases). The CDR3 contains 16 residues. V lost 7 bases, J lost 2 bases, and 18 bases lay in between. CDR3 amino acids: CASTEQASGPYNEQFF. The CDR3 DNA follows: TGTGCCAGCACCGAGCAGGCAAGCGGGCCCTACAATGAGCAGTTCTTC.

V is TRBV28 and J is TRBJ1-2; no firm D call. CDR3 length: 15 residues. Between the trimmed V and J ends, which lost 3 bases and 8 bases, there was a span of 19 bases. Germline CDR1 MDHEN, CDR2 SYDVKM. CDR3 amino acids: CASSLFFFTPRGYTF. CDR3 DNA: TGTGCCAGCAGTTTGTTCTTTTTTACTCCACGAGGCTACACCTTC.

CDR3 nucleotide sequence: TGCGCCAGCAGTGAGTCGCCAGGGGGCATGGAGCAGTTCTTC. Translated, it gives CASSESPGGMEQFF. The genes are TRBV10-2 and TRBJ2-1, with 8 bases matching TRBD1. The CDR3 runs 14 residues. Losses at the gene ends were 0 bases for V and 10 bases for J; bases not matched to a gene: 5. Germline CDR1 is WSHSY and CDR2 is SAAADI.

In this sample, this clonotype turned up many times. The rearrangement uses TRBV5-1 and TRBJ2-1; 7 nucleotides match TRBD2. The J segment lost 5 bases and the V segment lost 3 bases, leaving 5 bases of the junction unmatched. Germline CDR1 is SGHRS and CDR2 is YFSETQ. The CDR3 contains 14 residues. The CDR3 spells CASSWSGVDNEQFF. The CDR3 DNA follows: TGCGCCAGCAGCTGGAGCGGGGTAGACAATGAGCAGTTCTTC.

This clonotype has ten or more counts. The CDR3 spells CASSSPSYPYEQYV. CDR3 sequence (DNA): TGTGCCAGCAGCTCGCCGTCCTATCCCTACGAGCAGTACGTC. This rearrangement joins TRBV7-2 to TRBJ2-7; D is undetermined. V was cut by 4 bases and J by 2 bases, with 12 bases left in between. The CDR3 length is 14 residues. CDR1 SGHTA and CDR2 FQGNSA come from the germline V gene.

This clonotype appeared many times. The gene calls are TRBV6-6 and TRBJ2-3; D uncertain. CDR1 and CDR2 (germline): MNHNY, SVGAGI (reference sequence). V was pared by 4 bases and J by 3 bases, with 14 bases between. CDR3 length: 15 amino acids. CDR3 loop: CASSSSTRWTDTQYF. The CDR3 DNA follows: TGTGCCAGCAGTTCGTCCACAAGGTGGACAGATACGCAGTATTTT.

V is TRBV2 and J is TRBJ2-2; 8 bases align to TRBD2. Germline values: CDR1 SNHLY, CDR2 FYNNEI. The CDR3 is made up of 15 amino acids. The V and J ends lost 8 bases and 3 bases, in that order; junction bases with no gene match: 8. Here the CDR3 DNA reads TGTGCCAGCGGGCTAGCGGGCCCTGACACCGGGGAGCTGTTTTTT. It encodes CASGLAGPDTGELFF.

This clonotype was counted ten times or more. The chain recombines TRBV29-1 with TRBJ1-3, with 7 bases lining up with TRBD1. There are 15 residues in the CDR3. The V and J ends lost 6 bases and 1 base, in that order; junction bases with no gene match: 9. Germline assignment: CDR1 SQVTM and CDR2 ANQGSEA. CDR3 coding DNA: TGCAGCGTCACTGAACAGGGGAGGTCTGGAAACACCATATATTTT. It is translated as CSVTEQGRSGNTIYF. The full variable domain, in which reference TRBV29-1 and TRBJ1-3 provide the parts outside the CDR3, is SAVISQKPSRDICQRGTSLTIQCQVDSQVTMMFWYRQQPGQSLTLIATANQGSEATYESGFVIDKFPISRPNLTFSTLTVSNMSPEDSSIYLCSVTEQGRSGNTIYFGEGSWLTVV.

A few counts support this clonotype. The rearrangement uses TRBV7-2 and TRBJ2-1; TRBD2 agrees at 9 bases. In germline, CDR1 is SGHTA, CDR2 FQGNSA. The CDR3 totals 17 residues. V lost 3 bases to trimming and J lost 5 bases; unmatched junction nucleotides: 11. The CDR3 sequence is CASSFLAGLALNNEQFF. CDR3 nucleotide sequence: TGTGCCAGCAGCTTCCTTGCGGGACTAGCTTTAAACAATGAGCAGTTCTTC.

This clonotype was seen a few times. This chain connects TRBV18 to TRBJ1-1, with unresolved D. CDR1 is KGHSH and CDR2 is LQKENI in the germline V gene. The ends were cut back, 5 bases at V and 0 bases at J, with 16 bases in the middle. This CDR3 contains 16 residues. The CDR3 region has the DNA TGTGCCAGCTCATCCTCCTCAATCCCGGTGAACACTGAAGCTTTCTTT. Encoded protein: CASSSSSIPVNTEAFF.

A word on this clonotype: A much more abundant neighbour one base away suggests this may be a read error. The gene calls are TRBV6-2 or TRBV6-3 and TRBJ2-7; 9 positions match TRBD1. Germline CDR1 MNHEY, CDR2 SVGEGT. This CDR3 region has 16 residues. The CDR3 nucleotides are TGTGCCAGTAGGACTGACCACGGACAGGGGCGCTACGAGCGGTACTTC. As protein: CASRTDHGQGRYERYF.

This clonotype was picked up many times. This chain uses TRBV20-1 with TRBJ1-6, with D possibly being TRBD1 (5 bases). The CDR3 sequence is 18 residues long. V lost 0 bases and J 4 bases, leaving 19 bases between the germline ends. CDR1 DFQATT and CDR2 SNEGSKA come from the germline V gene (reference sequence). Here the CDR3 reads CSARDRIRSEGYNSPLHF. In DNA, the CDR3 is TGCAGTGCTAGAGATAGAATACGCAGTGAGGGGTATAATTCACCCCTCCACTTT.

This clonotype has a count of ten or more. CDR3 amino acids: CSAKTGYRDTEAFF. In nucleotides, the CDR3 is TGCAGTGCTAAAACAGGATACCGGGATACTGAAGCTTTCTTT. J is TRBJ1-1 and V is TRBV20-1; TRBD1 might be the D (5 bases). The CDR3 has 14 amino acids. V was pared by 4 bases and J by 5 bases, with 17 bases between. CDR1 is DFQATT, CDR2 SNEGSKA, per germline (reference sequence).

Regarding this clonotype: As the CDR3 is not closed by the conserved phenylalanine or tryptophan, this likely results from a read error. The V and J genes are TRBV12-3 or TRBV12-4 and TRBJ2-7, with 13 bases matching TRBD2. V shed 7 bases and J 5 bases; nucleotides not matched to a gene: 5. CDR3 size: 14 residues. The CDR3 region is CASTVGLAGDEQYY. The CDR3, as DNA: TGTGCCAGCACCGTTGGACTAGCGGGGGACGAGCAGTACTAC.

The chain is built from TRBV11-1 and TRBJ1-2; tentatively, D is TRBD1 (5 bases). The CDR3 runs 18 residues. The germline V gene encodes CDR1 SGHAT and CDR2 FQDESV (reference sequence). Trimming pared 1 base from V and 4 bases from J, leaving 22 bases between. The CDR3 DNA follows: TGTGCCAGCAGCTTAGGGATGGGGACGGCGGGTGAGCGCTATGGCTACACCTTC. It specifies CASSLGMGTAGERYGYTF.

This clonotype has a count of ten or more. This chain connects TRBV12-3 or TRBV12-4 to TRBJ2-1; a possible D gene is TRBD1 (5 bases). Trimming took 3 bases from V and 4 from J, leaving 13 bases between them. The CDR3 extends over 15 amino acids. The CDR3 protein is CASSLQGTLYNEQFF. The DNA for the CDR3 is TGTGCCAGCAGTTTGCAGGGCACGTTGTACAATGAGCAGTTCTTC.

This clonotype was detected ten times or more. This rearrangement joins TRBV6-2 or TRBV6-3 to TRBJ1-2; D call uncertain. This CDR3 spans 11 amino acids. The germline V and J ends were trimmed by 1 base and 6 bases, with 3 bases remaining between them. CDR1 and CDR2 (germline): MNHEY, SVGEGT. The CDR3 is CASSYLHGYTF. For the CDR3, the DNA is TGTGCCAGCAGTTACTTACATGGCTACACCTTC.

J is TRBJ1-5 and V is TRBV27; TRBD1 agrees at 9 bases. Trimming took 8 bases from V and 2 from J; bases not matched to a gene: 4. The CDR3 length is 14 residues. The germline V gene encodes CDR1 MNHEY and CDR2 SMNVEV (reference sequence). The DNA for the CDR3 is TGTGCCAGCCGACAGGGGGTAGGCAATCAGCCCCAGCATTTT. Protein sequence: CASRQGVGNQPQHF.

Here the CDR3 DNA reads TGCAGCGTTTGTAGCGGGGGGGGGACAGATACGCAGTATTTT. Its protein product is CSVCSGGGTDTQYF. The chain carries TRBV29-1 and TRBJ2-3; 11 nucleotides line up with TRBD2. V dropped 5 bases and J dropped 3; count of bases not matched to a gene: 4. Per the germline V gene, CDR1 is SQVTM and CDR2 is ANQGSEA. This CDR3 is built from 14 residues.

This clonotype was recorded many times. The rearrangement links TRBV20-1 to TRBJ2-7; 9 bases map to TRBD1. The V and J ends lost 6 bases and 3 bases, in that order; junction bases with no gene match: 15. This CDR3 region has 16 residues. From germline, CDR1 is DFQATT and CDR2 SNEGSKA (reference sequence). In nucleotides, the CDR3 is TGCAGTGCCCTTGTCCCGGGACAGGGTCCTCTCTACGAGCAGTACTTC. This sequence encodes CSALVPGQGPLYEQYF.

The V and J genes are TRBV6-5 and TRBJ1-1; D remains unclear. CDR1 and CDR2 from the germline V gene are MNHEY and SVGAGI. This CDR3 comprises 12 residues. The V end lost 7 bases, the J end lost 4 bases, and 10 bases lay between the germline ends. In DNA, the CDR3 is TGTGCCAGCACCCGCAAGGGCACTGAAGCTTTCTTT. Its translation: CASTRKGTEAFF.

This clonotype was counted many times. The chain joins TRBV7-9 to TRBJ2-5; D is tentatively TRBD1 or TRBD2 (6 bases each). In germline, CDR1 is SEHNR, CDR2 FQNEAQ (reference sequence). The ends were cut back, 4 bases at V and 12 bases at J, with 18 bases in the middle. The CDR3 has 13 amino acids. The CDR3 loop reads CASSSGAGRLEYF. In nucleotides, the CDR3 is TGTGCCAGCAGCTCGGGGGCAGGTCGGCTTGAGTACTTC.

This sequence joins TRBV30 and TRBJ2-2; D gene unclear. The V end was cut by 5 bases, the J end by 0 bases, with 4 bases between. CDR3 length: 12 amino acids. Germline CDR1 reads GTSNPN; CDR2 reads SVGIG (reference sequence). This chain's CDR3 is CAWGPNTGELFF. CDR3 nucleotide sequence: TGTGCCTGGGGACCGAACACCGGGGAGCTGTTTTTT.

This clonotype has just a few counts. The rearrangement joins TRBV11-2 to TRBJ2-3; TRBD2 matches 9 bases. J lost 1 base, V lost 1 base, and 12 bases had no gene match. Germline V CDR1 and CDR2: SGHAT, FQNNGV. This CDR3 comprises 19 residues. CDR3 nucleotide sequence: TGTGCCAGCAGCTTAGTATCAGCGGGGGGCGGAGGTGGCACAGATACGCAGTATTTT. This gives the protein CASSLVSAGGGGGTDTQYF.